These 5 T cell receptor beta chains came from one sample sequenced in a study of identical twins. TCRdb re-derived calls from the 5' RACE reads in MiXCR, one entry per CDR3 protein. Of about 700,000 distinct CDR3 sequences in the sample, over 8.5% were seen once. This sample was also put to use in a study of yellow fever vaccine responses in identical twins.

Sequences were obtained from PBMCs. The receptors shown here come from a woman under 30 in good health.

This clonotype has a handful of counts. The CDR3 sequence is CASSPGRTGANVLTF. CDR3 coding DNA: TGTGCCAGCTCACCCGGGCGGACTGGGGCCAACGTCCTGACTTTC. The chain joins TRBV18 to TRBJ2-6; D is ambiguous. V was trimmed by 3 bases and J by 2 bases, leaving 8 bases between them. There are 15 residues in the CDR3. The germline gives CDR1 KGHSH, CDR2 LQKENI.

This clonotype was counted between two and nine times. The rearrangement links TRBV7-9 to TRBJ2-5; TRBD1 is a possible D gene (7 bases). The V gene's germline CDR1 is SEHNR and CDR2 FQNEAQ (reference sequence). The V end was cut by 7 bases, the J end by 4 bases, with 19 bases between. This CDR3 region has 15 residues. CDR3 DNA sequence: TGTGCCAGCATCCCGACAGGGACTGAAGGAGAGACCCAGTACTTC. Translated, it gives CASIPTGTEGETQYF.

This clonotype appeared a few times. CDR3 in amino acids: CASSPSGSDTQYF. The CDR3 bases are TGTGCCAGCAGCCCGAGTGGGTCAGATACGCAGTATTTT. This chain uses TRBV7-9 with TRBJ2-3; no clear D. Trimming cost V 5 bases and J 4 bases, with 10 bases left between them. This CDR3 region has 13 residues. In germline, CDR1 is SEHNR, CDR2 FQNEAQ (reference sequence). The entire variable domain, with the rest obtained from reference TRBV7-9 and TRBJ2-3, is as follows: DTGVSQNPRHKITKRGQNVTFRCDPISEHNRLYWYRQTLGQGPEFLTYFQNEAQLEKSRLLSDRFSAERPKGSFSTLEIQRTEQGDSAMYLCASSPSGSDTQYFGPGTRLTVL.

This clonotype was picked up a small number of times. The V call is TRBV7-9, the J call TRBJ1-1; 9 bases align to TRBD1. The V gene end was trimmed by 2 bases and the J gene end by 3 bases; junction bases not matched to a gene: 4. Looked up from germline, CDR1 is SEHNR and CDR2 is FQNEAQ (reference sequence). The CDR3 totals 15 residues. CDR3 DNA: TGTGCCAGCAGCTTACGGACAGGGGAGCACACTGAAGCTTTCTTT. It encodes CASSLRTGEHTEAFF.

The V and J genes are TRBV15 and TRBJ2-1; the D gene is possibly TRBD2 (6 bases). Germline V gene data show CDR1 as LNHNV and CDR2 as YYDKDF (reference sequence). This CDR3 contains 11 residues. The chain's CDR3 is CVTGELDEQFF. In DNA form, the CDR3 reads TGTGTCACGGGGGAGCTGGATGAGCAGTTCTTC.